A single sample is the source of the 27 T cell receptor beta chains below, sequenced in a study of CD8 T cells in ankylosing spondylitis. Notes on the study in general: For ankylosing spondylitis blood, a TCR beta motif of several highly homologous variants appeared characteristic.

Their cognate antigens are unknown. Each CDR3 protein gets one entry after TCRdb re-called the 5' RACE reads with MiXCR. Seen here are 700,000 to 1,000,000 distinct CDR3 sequences, 10% to 15% observed once, and the top ten hold under 0.6%. The source material was blood, either unsorted or a sorted T cell fraction (not recorded which). These receptors all come from a male donor with ankylosing spondylitis.

This clonotype appeared many times. This chain connects TRBV20-1 to TRBJ2-3; D may be TRBD1 (6 bases). The CDR3 runs 14 residues. The germline V and J ends were trimmed by 5 bases and 1 base, with 13 bases remaining between them. CDR1 DFQATT and CDR2 SNEGSKA come from the germline V gene (reference sequence). The CDR3 loop is CSAPRQVRTDTQYF. The CDR3 bases are TGCAGTGCTCCCCGACAGGTCCGCACAGATACGCAGTATTTT.

This sequence joins TRBV6-1 and TRBJ2-1, with 12 bases lining up with TRBD2. The CDR3 runs to 18 residues. The germline V gene encodes CDR1 MNHNS and CDR2 SASEGT. The V and J ends lost 0 bases and 10 bases, in that order; junction bases with no gene match: 13. CDR3 coding DNA: TGTGCCAGCAGTGAAGCTCCTGCGACTAGCGGGAGAATAGGGGAGCAGTTCTTC. Amino acid sequence: CASSEAPATSGRIGEQFF.

In this sample, this clonotype turned up a few times. The CDR3 reads CSASSGRRNEQFF. In nucleotides, the CDR3 is TGCAGTGCTTCCAGCGGGAGACGGAATGAGCAGTTCTTC. The rearrangement joins TRBV20-1 to TRBJ2-1; 8 bases are a match to TRBD2. V dropped 5 bases and J dropped 7; count of bases not matched to a gene: 7. This CDR3 is built from 13 residues. Germline CDR1 is DFQATT and CDR2 is SNEGSKA (reference sequence).

This clonotype was observed at least ten times. The CDR3 sequence is CSARDLAGIQNIQYF. The CDR3 coding sequence is TGCAGTGCTAGAGATCTAGCAGGAATCCAAAACATTCAGTACTTC. The chain combines TRBV20-1 with TRBJ2-4, with D perhaps matching TRBD2 (5 bases). This CDR3 spans 15 amino acids. The germline V gene encodes CDR1 DFQATT and CDR2 SNEGSKA (reference sequence). The V end was cut by 0 bases, the J end by 5 bases, with 14 bases between.

The chain employs TRBV6-1 and TRBJ2-7; D not resolved. V gave up 3 bases and J gave up 3 bases, with 9 bases separating them. The length of the CDR3 is 13 residues. CDR1 is MNHNS, CDR2 SASEGT, per germline. CDR3 protein: CASSDRYIYEQYF. As DNA, the CDR3 is TGTGCCAGCAGTGACAGATATATCTACGAGCAGTACTTC.

V is TRBV6-2 or TRBV6-3 and J is TRBJ1-1; D is uncertain. Trimming cost V 2 bases and J 5 bases, with 18 bases left between them. CDR1 is MNHEY and CDR2 is SVGEGT in the germline V gene. CDR3 size: 16 residues. CDR3 amino acids: CASSYPITRPWTEAFF. The CDR3 bases are TGTGCCAGCAGTTACCCTATAACAAGGCCGTGGACTGAAGCTTTCTTT.

This clonotype was picked up many times. The chain is built from TRBV29-1 and TRBJ2-2, with TRBD2 matching over 8 bases. V lost 1 base to trimming and J lost 3 bases; unmatched junction nucleotides: 4. Germline CDR1 is SQVTM and CDR2 is ANQGSEA. The CDR3 extends over 15 amino acids. The CDR3 loop reads CSVEATSAYTGELFF. The CDR3 region has the DNA TGCAGCGTTGAAGCGACTAGCGCGTACACCGGGGAGCTGTTTTTT.

This sequence joins TRBV7-6 and TRBJ2-1; TRBD2 agrees at 7 bases. This CDR3 contains 16 residues. J gave up 4 bases and V 4 bases, and 10 bases lay outside the gene matches. Germline V gene data show CDR1 as SGHVS and CDR2 as FNYEAQ. Written as DNA, the CDR3 is TGTGCCAGCAGCTCGCTGGGGGGGGTGATTTACAATGAGCAGTTCTTC. Its translation is CASSSLGGVIYNEQFF. The variable domain in full, with the rest retrieved from reference TRBV7-6 and TRBJ2-1, is GAGVSQSPRYKVTKRGQDVALRCDPISGHVSLYWYRQALGQGPEFLTYFNYEAQQDKSGLPNDRFSAERPEGSISTLTIQRTEQRDSAMYRCASSSLGGVIYNEQFFGPGTRLTVL.

This rearrangement joins TRBV7-8 to TRBJ1-4, with 7 bases aligning to TRBD1. This CDR3 region has 15 residues. The V segment lost 5 bases and the J segment 7 bases; nucleotides outside the gene matches: 10. Germline lookup yields CDR1 SGHVS and CDR2 FQNEAQ. CDR3 DNA sequence: TGTGCCAGCAGCGCCCAACAGGGGAGGGGTGAAAAACTGTTTTTT. Translated, it gives CASSAQQGRGEKLFF.

This chain joins TRBV7-2 and TRBJ1-5; D not resolved. CDR1 is SGHTA and CDR2 is FQGNSA in the germline V gene. Trimming removed 1 base from V and 10 bases from J, with 11 bases in between. This CDR3 region has 13 residues. CDR3 sequence (DNA): TGTGCCAGCAGCTTAGAGAGGGAAGGTCCCCAGCATTTT. This encodes CASSLEREGPQHF.

Only a few counts were recorded for this clonotype. The rearrangement links TRBV9 to TRBJ2-3; 10 bases fit TRBD2. Trimming at V came to 3 bases and at J to 3 bases, leaving 4 bases not matched to a gene. CDR1 and CDR2 from the germline V gene are SGDLS and YYNGEE. The CDR3 loop spans 15 amino acids. For the CDR3, the DNA is TGTGCCAGCAGCGACTCGGGACTAGCGACAGATACGCAGTATTTT. As protein: CASSDSGLATDTQYF.

This clonotype was seen only a few times. This chain joins TRBV3-1 and TRBJ1-4; D gene ambiguous. Germline V lookup: CDR1 LGHDT, CDR2 YNNKEL (reference sequence). Trimming took 1 base from V and 6 from J, leaving 9 bases between them. The CDR3 covers 14 residues. CDR3 in amino acids: CASSQGDTYEKLFF. CDR3 bases: TGTGCCAGCAGCCAAGGTGACACATATGAAAAACTGTTTTTT.

The rearrangement joins TRBV4-2 to TRBJ1-2; D remains ambiguous. Germline V CDR1 and CDR2: LGHNA, YNFKEQ. The CDR3 loop spans 13 amino acids. Trimming left V 5 bases short and J 6 bases short, with 13 bases between. The CDR3 loop is CASSTNGVNGYTF. In DNA, the CDR3 is TGTGCCAGCAGCACGAACGGGGTGAATGGCTACACCTTC.

The chain carries TRBV12-3 or TRBV12-4 and TRBJ2-1; 9 positions match TRBD2. The CDR3 has 16 amino acids. The V and J ends lost 2 bases and 4 bases, in that order; junction bases with no gene match: 6. The CDR3 DNA reads TGTGCCAGCAGTTTAAGGAATAGCGGGGGATACAATGAGCAGTTCTTC. This translates into CASSLRNSGGYNEQFF.

The sample holds a few counts of this clonotype. This rearrangement joins TRBV20-1 to TRBJ2-2; a weak D match, TRBD2 (6 bases). The CDR3 sequence is 13 residues long. V was trimmed by 7 bases and J by 4 bases, leaving 13 bases between them. CDR1 DFQATT and CDR2 SNEGSKA come from the germline V gene (reference sequence). The CDR3 loop reads CSERAGPTGELFF. The CDR3 region has the DNA TGCAGTGAAAGGGCGGGACCCACCGGGGAGCTGTTTTTT.

This clonotype was counted between two and nine times. This chain connects TRBV20-1 to TRBJ2-1; TRBD2 agrees at 9 bases. V was pared by 5 bases and J by 1 base, with 6 bases of the junction left unmatched. CDR1 and CDR2 from the germline V gene are DFQATT and SNEGSKA (reference sequence). The CDR3 spans 15 residues. Written as DNA, the CDR3 is TGCAGTGCTCCTGGACTAGCGAAATCCTACAATGAGCAGTTCTTC. It specifies CSAPGLAKSYNEQFF.

This clonotype appeared a few times. The chain is built from TRBV4-3 and TRBJ1-5; D is perhaps TRBD1 (5 bases). V lost 0 bases, J lost 9 bases, and 9 bases lay in between. The CDR3 extends over 13 amino acids. In germline, CDR1 is LGHNA, CDR2 YSLEER. The CDR3 sequence is CASSQERGGPQHF. In DNA form, the CDR3 reads TGCGCCAGCAGCCAAGAGCGGGGGGGGCCCCAGCATTTT.

This clonotype has ten or more counts. The CDR3 spells CASSPDRGGTEAFF. DNA for the CDR3: TGTGCCAGCAGCCCCGACAGGGGAGGAACTGAAGCTTTCTTT. V and J are TRBV7-9 and TRBJ1-1; TRBD1 aligns across 8 bases. Germline V lookup: CDR1 SEHNR, CDR2 FQNEAQ (reference sequence). The CDR3 sequence is 14 residues long. Trimming at V came to 5 bases and at J to 5 bases, leaving 7 bases not matched to a gene.

This clonotype was counted between two and nine times. The chain recombines TRBV18 with TRBJ2-7, with D perhaps matching TRBD2 (5 bases). V was shortened by 3 bases and J by 0 bases, with 12 bases between the two germline ends. The CDR3 contains 15 residues. Germline CDR1 KGHSH, CDR2 LQKENI. The CDR3, as DNA: TGTGCCAGCTCACCTTCTGTCGGGAACTCCTACGAGCAGTACTTC. This translates into CASSPSVGNSYEQYF.

J is TRBJ2-1 and V is TRBV18; 7 nucleotides agree with TRBD1. This CDR3 region has 17 residues. Trimming removed 4 bases from V and 2 bases from J; junction bases left unmatched: 11. CDR1 is KGHSH, CDR2 LQKENI, per germline. The CDR3 sequence is CASSLPGTAYPYNEQFF. CDR3 in DNA: TGTGCCAGCTCACTACCCGGGACAGCCTATCCCTACAATGAGCAGTTCTTC. Looking up the rest from reference TRBV18 and TRBJ2-1 gives the full variable domain: NAGVMQNPRHLVRRRGQEARLRCSPMKGHSHVYWYRQLPEEGLKFMVYLQKENIIDESGMPKERFSAEFPKEGPSILRIQQVVRGDSAAYFCASSLPGTAYPYNEQFFGPGTRLTVL.

The chain joins TRBV5-1 to TRBJ2-2; TRBD2 matches at 12 bases. Per germline, CDR1 SGHRS and CDR2 YFSETQ. J gave up 4 bases and V 3 bases, and 10 bases lay outside the gene matches. CDR3 length: 18 amino acids. The CDR3 region is CASSWASSGRASTGELFF. DNA of the CDR3: TGCGCCAGCAGCTGGGCATCTAGCGGGAGGGCTAGCACCGGGGAGCTGTTTTTT. Combining the CDR3 with reference TRBV5-1 and TRBJ2-2 gives the whole variable domain KAGVTQTPRYLIKTRGQQVTLSCSPISGHRSVSWYQQTPGQGLQFLFEYFSETQRNKGNFPGRFSGRQFSNSRSEMNVSTLELGDSALYLCASSWASSGRASTGELFFGEGSRLTVL.

This clonotype was detected only a few times. The chain links TRBV6-5 to TRBJ2-1; weak D call: TRBD2 (5 bases). V shed 2 bases and J shed 2 bases, with 10 bases lying between them. The CDR3 sequence is 15 residues long. Per germline, CDR1 MNHEY and CDR2 SVGAGI. CDR3 bases: TGTGCCAGCAGTTACGAGGGAGTGACCTACAATGAGCAGTTCTTC. Its protein is CASSYEGVTYNEQFF.

In its sample, this clonotype was seen a few times. The chain joins TRBV11-2 to TRBJ2-7, with D perhaps TRBD1 or TRBD2 (5 bases each). This CDR3 contains 15 residues. V was shortened by 3 bases and J by 4 bases, with 16 bases between the two germline ends. Germline CDR1 and CDR2: SGHAT and FQNNGV. For the CDR3, the DNA is TGTGCCAGCAGCTTGGCGTATACAGGCGGGTACGAGCAGTACTTC. Encoded protein: CASSLAYTGGYEQYF. Filled out from reference TRBV11-2 and TRBJ2-7, the complete variable domain reads EAGVAQSPRYKIIEKRQSVAFWCNPISGHATLYWYQQILGQGPKLLIQFQNNGVVDDSQLPKDRFSAERLKGVDSTLKIQPAKLEDSAVYLCASSLAYTGGYEQYFGPGTRLTVT.

The chain is built from TRBV29-1 and TRBJ2-5, with D tentatively TRBD1 (5 bases). This CDR3 has 12 amino acids. The germline V and J ends were trimmed by 4 bases and 5 bases, with 11 bases remaining between them. CDR1 SQVTM and CDR2 ANQGSEA come from the germline V gene. The CDR3 sequence is CSVGSKGETQYF. In nucleotides, the CDR3 is TGCAGCGTTGGTTCGAAGGGGGAGACCCAGTACTTC.

This chain connects TRBV27 to TRBJ1-1; D uncertain. Germline V gene data show CDR1 as MNHEY and CDR2 as SMNVEV (reference sequence). V shed 3 bases and J shed 1 base, with 9 bases lying between them. The CDR3 totals 14 residues. The CDR3 DNA is TGTGCCAGCAGTTTTCAGAGTACGAACACTGAAGCTTTCTTT. Protein: CASSFQSTNTEAFF.

V gene TRBV10-3 combines with J gene TRBJ2-1, with D possibly matching TRBD2 (6 bases). The CDR3 extends over 17 amino acids. Trimming took off 6 bases at V and 0 bases at J, with 18 bases between the two ends. Germline V lookup: CDR1 ENHRY, CDR2 SYGVKD. CDR3 region: CAIRSPGSGRSYNEQFF. In DNA, the CDR3 is TGTGCCATCAGAAGCCCGGGGAGCGGGCGCTCCTACAATGAGCAGTTCTTC.

The chain employs TRBV7-2 and TRBJ2-3, with D possibly matching TRBD2 (6 bases). Germline-derived CDR1 and CDR2 are SGHTA and FQGNSA. V was trimmed by 5 bases and J by 2 bases, leaving 14 bases between them. The CDR3 has 15 amino acids. The CDR3 bases are TGTGCCAGCAGCCAGTGGGGGGACCTCACAGATACGCAGTATTTT. Translated: CASSQWGDLTDTQYF.